This T cell receptor (beta chain) was profiled in a study of PD-1 blockade in classical Hodgkin lymphoma. Study-level results: There was a significant rise in CD4+ TCR diversity by C4D1, with no such rise for CD8+. Relapsed/refractory patients reportedly had lower baseline diversity than newly diagnosed patients.

This clone was found a few times. No antigen is known for it. The method was immunoSEQ multiplex PCR; TCRdb's version includes in-frame clones alone and lacks a portion of them. This sample has nearly 25,000 clones, with roughly three quarters found just once. Each patient relapsed following autologous stem cell transplantation, and prior brentuximab vedotin exposure differed. This CDR3 is built from 21 residues. V lost 4 bases to trimming and J lost 0 bases, with 28 bases between them. This receptor was obtained from a human donor with classical Hodgkin lymphoma. This sequence joins TRBV23-1 and TRBJ2-1; TRBD2 might be the D (5 bases). TRBV23-1 is annotated as an ORF whose role is uncertain. Sequenced material: peripheral blood mononuclear cells (PBMCs), taken at baseline. In DNA, the CDR3 is TGCGCCAGCAGTCCTGTCCTAGGAGCGGCCAATAAGACTACCTCCTACAATGAGCAGTTCTTC. This codes for CASSPVLGAANKTTSYNEQFF.